This is a list of T cell receptor beta chains from one sample in a study of shared clonotypes between healthy human individuals. Repertoires were generated with immunoSEQ multiplex PCR, while TCRdb's copy carries only in-frame clones and drops some. The repertoire has about 2.4 million clones, roughly nine tenths of them found once; the top ten carry 0.14%. The sample comprised naive CD4+ T cells sorted from blood. The receptors originated from a man between 18 and 29 years old in good health. Each CDR3 is given with its conserved first and last residue. The order of the fields is J gene, V gene, D gene, CDR3 protein, CDR3 DNA. A D gene is named only where the DNA matches it firmly.

>TRBJ1-5|TRBV30|TRBD1
CAWRGTGDQPQHF
TGTGCCTGGAGGGGGACAGGGGATCAGCCCCAGCATTTT
>TRBJ2-3|TRBV19|NA
CASSPFPGLSGWGTDTQYF
TGTGCCAGTAGTCCTTTTCCGGGACTGTCTGGGTGGGGCACAGATACGCAGTATTTT
>TRBJ1-3|TRBV11-2|NA
CASSPSYLLSGNTIYF
TGTGCCAGCAGCCCATCGTACCTCCTCTCCGGGAACACCATATATTTT
>TRBJ1-4|TRBV13|NA
CASSLETRSKKLFF
TGTGCCAGCAGCTTAGAAACCCGTTCGAAAAAACTGTTTTTT
>TRBJ2-3|TRBV6-1|NA
CASREVGTQYF
TGTGCCAGCCGCGAGGTTGGTACGCAGTATTTT
>TRBJ2-1|TRBV2|NA
CASSEALRWQSSYNEQFF
TGTGCCAGCAGTGAAGCGCTTCGGTGGCAAAGCTCCTACAATGAGCAGTTCTTC
>TRBJ2-3|TRBV25-1|TRBD2
CASSELADPLDTQYF
TGTGCCAGCAGTGAACTAGCGGATCCTCTAGATACGCAGTATTTT
>TRBJ1-2|TRBV27|TRBD1
CASGSRDRGHGYTF
TGTGCCAGCGGGTCCCGGGACAGGGGGCATGGCTACACCTTC
>TRBJ2-1|TRBV4-3|NA
CASSLLLGRDNEQFF
TGCGCCAGCAGCCTCTTACTGGGCAGGGACAATGAGCAGTTCTTC
>TRBJ2-2|TRBV7-8|TRBD1
CASSSRDRVTGELFF
TGTGCCAGCAGCTCCCGGGACAGGGTCACCGGGGAGCTGTTTTTT
>TRBJ2-5|TRBV5-6|NA
CASSPQVEETQYF
TGTGCCAGCAGCCCTCAGGTCGAAGAGACCCAGTACTTC
>TRBJ2-7|TRBV7-2|NA
CASSLGPEQYF
TGTGCCAGCAGCTTAGGACCCGAGCAGTACTTC
>TRBJ2-7|TRBV7-9|NA
CASRTAGPGLEMGEQYF
TGTGCCAGCAGGACGGCCGGCCCCGGACTCGAAATGGGCGAGCAGTACTTC